Given below is one TCR beta chain in context. Antigen unknown. With each sample, at least 5 micrograms of total RNA were extracted. This entry comes from a study of blood T cells in healthy people across ages. A sample-barcoded 5' primer and a J-beta primer mix were used in a second PCR of roughly 6 to 11 cycles. Individual samples furnished no less than 3 million CDR3-containing paired-end reads apiece. TCRdb independently ran MiXCR on the 5' RACE reads; one entry per CDR3 protein. The profile shows about 1.5 million distinct CDR3 sequences, approximately 40% of them singletons. CDR3 length: 14 residues. Trimming cost V 3 bases and J 4 bases, with 12 bases left between them. Per germline, CDR1 SGDLS and CDR2 YYNGEE. Overall study results and limits: Greater diversity and more naive CD4+ cells were seen in long-lived donors than in aged donors. Naive and antigen-experienced cells could not be conclusively compared, given unsorted PBMCs.

The sequencing input was blood. The receptor was isolated from a woman younger than 30 in good health. The chain is built from TRBV9 and TRBJ2-3, with unresolved D. The CDR3 DNA is TGTGCCAGCAGCGGAGTTAGATATGCAGATACGCAGTATTTT. This translates into CASSGVRYADTQYF. Filled out from reference TRBV9 and TRBJ2-3, the complete variable domain reads DSGVTQTPKHLITATGQRVTLRCSPRSGDLSVYWYQQSLDQGLQFLIQYYNGEERAKGNILERFSAQQFPDLHSELNLSSLELGDSALYFCASSGVRYADTQYFGPGTRLTVL.